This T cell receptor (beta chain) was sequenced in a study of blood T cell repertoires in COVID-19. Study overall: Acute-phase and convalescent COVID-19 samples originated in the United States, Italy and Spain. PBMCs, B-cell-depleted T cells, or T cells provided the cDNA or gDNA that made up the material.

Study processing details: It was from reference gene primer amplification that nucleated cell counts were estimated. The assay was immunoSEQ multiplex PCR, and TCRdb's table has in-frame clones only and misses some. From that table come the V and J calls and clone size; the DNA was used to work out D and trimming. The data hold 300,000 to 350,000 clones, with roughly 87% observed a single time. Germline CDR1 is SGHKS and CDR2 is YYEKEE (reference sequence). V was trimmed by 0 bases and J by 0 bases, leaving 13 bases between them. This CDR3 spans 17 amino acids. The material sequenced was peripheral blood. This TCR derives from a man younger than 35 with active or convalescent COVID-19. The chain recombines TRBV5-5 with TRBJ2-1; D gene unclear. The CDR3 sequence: CASSLGVVPNSYNEQFF. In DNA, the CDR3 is TGTGCCAGCAGCTTGGGAGTAGTCCCAAACTCCTACAATGAGCAGTTCTTC.